Listed below are T cell receptor beta chains from one sample, sequenced in a study of response to subunit inactivated influenza vaccine. In TCRdb, the RT-PCR reads were re-called with MiXCR into one record per CDR3 protein. The data hold 500,000 to 550,000 distinct CDR3 sequences, with approximately 7.7% observed a single time. The sequencing used PBMCs from blood, collected roughly 24 months after vaccination. Receptors were obtained from a man aged 50 to 69 who received an inactivated influenza vaccine. The CDR3 runs from the conserved cysteine through the conserved F or W. D genes are given only for firm matches. Clone size is not always given. Where it is, it says once, few, many or a class for expanded clones.

v_call: TRBV18; j_call: TRBJ1-2; clone_size: .; d_call: .; cdr3_nt: TGTGCCAGCTCACCACCGTTGCTGAACTATGGCTACACCTTC; cdr3_aa: CASSPPLLNYGYTF
v_call: TRBV9; j_call: TRBJ2-7; clone_size: few; d_call: .; cdr3_nt: TGTGCCAGCAGCGTAGAGGCGGGATCGGTGCAGTACTTC; cdr3_aa: CASSVEAGSVQYF
v_call: TRBV20-1; j_call: TRBJ2-3; clone_size: .; d_call: TRBD1; cdr3_nt: TGCAGTGCTAGAGATCCGACAGGGGCGGGAGATACGCAGTATTTT; cdr3_aa: CSARDPTGAGDTQYF
v_call: TRBV10-3; j_call: TRBJ1-4; clone_size: .; d_call: TRBD1; cdr3_nt: TGTGCCATCAGTGACCCCGCGACAGGGAGAGATAATGAAAAACTGTTTTTT; cdr3_aa: CAISDPATGRDNEKLFF
v_call: TRBV27; j_call: TRBJ1-6; clone_size: few; d_call: .; cdr3_nt: TGTGCCAGCAGTGGGGCAGAGAATAATTCACCCCTCCACTTT; cdr3_aa: CASSGAENNSPLHF
v_call: TRBV10-3; j_call: TRBJ2-3; clone_size: .; d_call: .; cdr3_nt: TGTGCCATCAGGAATGGGACTAGCACAGATACGCAGTATTTT; cdr3_aa: CAIRNGTSTDTQYF
v_call: TRBV5-5; j_call: TRBJ1-3; clone_size: few; d_call: .; cdr3_nt: TGTGCCAGCAGAATCGAGTGGAGTACCTCTGGAAACACCATATATTTT; cdr3_aa: CASRIEWSTSGNTIYF
v_call: TRBV7-2; j_call: TRBJ2-6; clone_size: many; d_call: .; cdr3_nt: TGTGCCAGCAGCCCCTACCCCGGGGCCAACGTCCTGACTTTC; cdr3_aa: CASSPYPGANVLTF
v_call: TRBV18; j_call: TRBJ2-4; clone_size: many; d_call: .; cdr3_nt: TGTGCCAGCTCACCGGGGTGGAAAGCCCAAAACATTCAGTACTTC; cdr3_aa: CASSPGWKAQNIQYF
v_call: TRBV5-1; j_call: TRBJ2-2; clone_size: few; d_call: .; cdr3_nt: TGCGCCAGCAGCTTGGAATGGGGGGCCACCGGGGAGCTGTTTTTT; cdr3_aa: CASSLEWGATGELFF
v_call: TRBV28; j_call: TRBJ2-7; clone_size: few; d_call: .; cdr3_nt: TGTGCCACCAAGAGGGGGTCCACAGGGAGCTCCTACGAGCAGTACTTC; cdr3_aa: CATKRGSTGSSYEQYF
v_call: TRBV10-3; j_call: TRBJ2-2; clone_size: few; d_call: .; cdr3_nt: TGTGCCATCAGTGAGTCTGGACACCTCACCGGGGAGCTGTTTTTT; cdr3_aa: CAISESGHLTGELFF
v_call: TRBV10-3; j_call: TRBJ2-2; clone_size: .; d_call: TRBD2; cdr3_nt: TGTGCCTTCAGTAATTCGACTAGCGGGAACACCGGGGAGCTGTTTTTT; cdr3_aa: CAFSNSTSGNTGELFF
v_call: TRBV6-1; j_call: TRBJ2-1; clone_size: few; d_call: TRBD1; cdr3_nt: TGTGCCAGCAGCGCGGGACAGGGTAGGAGTGAGCAGTTCTTC; cdr3_aa: CASSAGQGRSEQFF
v_call: TRBV7-3; j_call: TRBJ2-3; clone_size: few; d_call: TRBD2; cdr3_nt: TGTGCCAGCAGCTCGGATAGCGGGACCACAGATACGCAGTATTTT; cdr3_aa: CASSSDSGTTDTQYF
v_call: TRBV11-2; j_call: TRBJ2-1; clone_size: few; d_call: .; cdr3_nt: TGTGCCAGCAGCTTAGATCTCGGGGCGTTCGATGAGCAGTTCTTC; cdr3_aa: CASSLDLGAFDEQFF
v_call: TRBV7-9; j_call: TRBJ1-1; clone_size: many; d_call: .; cdr3_nt: TGTGCCAGCAGCTCGTCGGCCCACACTGAAGCTTTCTTT; cdr3_aa: CASSSSAHTEAFF
v_call: TRBV28; j_call: TRBJ2-7; clone_size: .; d_call: TRBD2; cdr3_nt: TGTGCCAGCAGTTGGGGGACTAGCGGGAGGCACGAGCAGTACTTC; cdr3_aa: CASSWGTSGRHEQYF
v_call: TRBV2; j_call: TRBJ2-1; clone_size: .; d_call: TRBD2; cdr3_nt: TGTGCCAGCCGAAGGACTAGCGGGGACTACAATGAGCAGTTCTTC; cdr3_aa: CASRRTSGDYNEQFF
v_call: TRBV28; j_call: TRBJ1-1; clone_size: .; d_call: .; cdr3_nt: TGTGCCAGCAGTTTAGCCCGAATGGGGCGCGTGGGGAAGCGCACTGAAGCTTTCTTT; cdr3_aa: CASSLARMGRVGKRTEAFF
v_call: TRBV21-1; j_call: TRBJ1-2; clone_size: many; d_call: .; cdr3_nt: TGTGCCAGCAGCAAAGCGCATGGGGTTACTAACTATGGCTACACCTTC; cdr3_aa: CASSKAHGVTNYGYTF
v_call: TRBV27; j_call: TRBJ1-1; clone_size: many; d_call: .; cdr3_nt: TGTGCCAGCAGCTCGAACAGAATGGGGACTGAAGCTTTCTTT; cdr3_aa: CASSSNRMGTEAFF
v_call: TRBV29-1; j_call: TRBJ1-4; clone_size: .; d_call: TRBD1; cdr3_nt: TGCAGGGTTGTGACAGGGTTACGGGGTGAAAAACTGTTTTTT; cdr3_aa: CRVVTGLRGEKLFF
v_call: TRBV5-1; j_call: TRBJ2-3; clone_size: .; d_call: TRBD2; cdr3_nt: TGCGCCAGTTTTAGCGGGGAGCACACAGATACGCAGTATTTC; cdr3_aa: CASFSGEHTDTQYF
v_call: TRBV4-1; j_call: TRBJ1-6; clone_size: many; d_call: .; cdr3_nt: TGCGCCAGCAGCCAAGATAATACGGTGGGCGGAAGACCCCTCCACTTT; cdr3_aa: CASSQDNTVGGRPLHF
v_call: TRBV6-2/TRBV6-3; j_call: TRBJ2-7; clone_size: .; d_call: .; cdr3_nt: TGTGCCAGCAGAACCACGGCCCCCGGGCAACGATACGAGCAGTACTTC; cdr3_aa: CASRTTAPGQRYEQYF
v_call: TRBV12-3/TRBV12-4; j_call: TRBJ2-1; clone_size: many; d_call: .; cdr3_nt: TGTGCCAGCAGTTTCCCCTTTGGGGGGAATGAGCAGTTCTTC; cdr3_aa: CASSFPFGGNEQFF
v_call: TRBV3-1; j_call: TRBJ2-4; clone_size: .; d_call: .; cdr3_nt: TGTGCCAGCAGCCAATCCAGGAAGGACTGGCGGGGCAAAAACATTCAGTACTTC; cdr3_aa: CASSQSRKDWRGKNIQYF
v_call: TRBV7-8; j_call: TRBJ2-7; clone_size: many; d_call: TRBD2; cdr3_nt: TGTGCCAGCAGCACCACGGGACTAGTTCTTATTCCCTACGAGCAGTACTTC; cdr3_aa: CASSTTGLVLIPYEQYF
v_call: TRBV25-1; j_call: TRBJ1-2; clone_size: many; d_call: .; cdr3_nt: TGTGCCAGCAGTGAATATGTCGGACAGAACTATGGCTACACCTTC; cdr3_aa: CASSEYVGQNYGYTF